These 20 T cell receptor beta chains share one sample of origin, sequenced in a study of blood T cell repertoires in COVID-19. Repertoires were generated with immunoSEQ multiplex PCR, while TCRdb's copy carries only in-frame clones and drops some. This repertoire shows about 160,000 clones, approximately 82% found once; its top ten account for 8% to 11%. What was sequenced was peripheral blood. The source is a woman at least 80 years old with active or convalescent COVID-19.

This clone was observed once. The CDR3 DNA follows: TGTGCCAGTAGTATACGGGGAGGACAGGGGGCCCGTGGAGCTTTCTTT. The encoded protein is CASSIRGGQGARGAFF. The chain links TRBV19 to TRBJ1-1, with 11 bases that match TRBD1. J was trimmed by 10 bases and V by 2 bases; bases with no gene match: 12. Germline CDR1 is LNHDA and CDR2 is SQIVND (reference sequence). CDR3 length: 16 residues.

Here the CDR3 DNA reads TGTGCCAGCAGTTACAACCAGTTAACTAATGAAAAACTGTTTTTT. Its protein is CASSYNQLTNEKLFF. The rearrangement links TRBV6-2 or TRBV6-3 to TRBJ1-4, with D uncertain. This CDR3 has 15 amino acids. V lost 2 bases to trimming and J lost 1 base, with 8 bases between them. Germline CDR1 MNHEY, CDR2 SVGEGT.

This chain links TRBV10-3 with TRBJ2-5, with 8 bases matching TRBD2. Germline CDR1 is ENHRY and CDR2 is SYGVKD. V gave up 6 bases and J gave up 5 bases; unmatched junction bases: 14. This CDR3 has 16 residues. CDR3 protein: CAIRPGLGISAETQYF. CDR3 DNA: TGTGCCATCAGGCCGGGACTAGGAATCTCGGCCGAGACCCAGTACTTC.

This chain connects TRBV10-1 to TRBJ1-1, with D possibly matching TRBD1 (6 bases). From germline, CDR1 is WNHNN and CDR2 SYGVQD (reference sequence). V was cut by 3 bases and J by 0 bases, with 11 bases left in between. This CDR3 contains 15 residues. The CDR3 DNA follows: TGCGCCAGCAGTGACGGTGGACAGATGAACACTGAAGCTTTCTTT. Translation: CASSDGGQMNTEAFF.

The chain joins TRBV5-1 to TRBJ2-3, with 9 bases identical to TRBD1. The V segment lost 7 bases and the J segment 3 bases; nucleotides outside the gene matches: 9. Germline assignment: CDR1 SGHRS and CDR2 YFSETQ. The CDR3 is 15 amino acids. The chain's CDR3 is CASGQGKTETDTQYF. DNA for the CDR3: TGCGCCAGCGGACAGGGGAAGACTGAGACAGATACGCAGTATTTT.

CDR3 bases: TGCGCCAGCAGCTCCTACGGGACAGATAACACTGAAGCTTTCTTT. It specifies CASSSYGTDNTEAFF. This sequence joins TRBV5-1 and TRBJ1-1; 7 nucleotides match TRBD1. Germline trimming cut 3 bases from V and 2 bases from J; bases unmatched to any gene: 7. Germline V CDR1 and CDR2: SGHRS, YFSETQ. The CDR3 sequence is 15 residues long.

V and J are TRBV28 and TRBJ1-2; 12 bases match TRBD1. J was trimmed by 7 bases and V by 7 bases; bases with no gene match: 13. CDR3 size: 16 residues. Per the germline V gene, CDR1 is MDHEN and CDR2 is SYDVKM. CDR3 region: CASTKFRDRGLGGYTF. CDR3 DNA sequence: TGTGCCAGCACCAAATTCCGGGACAGGGGGCTCGGTGGCTACACCTTC.

The V and J genes are TRBV3-1 (or the pseudogene TRBV3-2) and TRBJ2-1; 8 bases fit TRBD1. Looked up from germline, CDR1 is LGHDT and CDR2 is YNNKEL (reference sequence). V dropped 1 base and J dropped 7; count of bases not matched to a gene: 3. This CDR3 has 14 amino acids. The CDR3 DNA reads TGTGCCAGCAGCCAAGCAGGGGGCGGGAATGAGCAGTTCTTC. It translates to CASSQAGGGNEQFF.

This clone showed up just a few times. This chain joins TRBV4-1 and TRBJ2-3; 7 bases align to TRBD2. CDR3 length: 19 amino acids. V gave up 0 bases and J gave up 4 bases; unmatched junction bases: 16. From germline, CDR1 is MGHRA and CDR2 YSYEKL. Here the CDR3 reads CASSQEDGRSRPFPDTQYF. The CDR3 DNA reads as TGCGCCAGCAGCCAAGAAGACGGGAGGTCCCGCCCGTTTCCAGATACGCAGTATTTT.

The V gene is TRBV5-1, the J gene TRBJ2-2; the D gene is possibly TRBD1 (5 bases). CDR1 and CDR2 from the germline V gene are SGHRS and YFSETQ. This CDR3 contains 15 residues. V was pared by 2 bases and J by 0 bases, with 8 bases between. Here the CDR3 reads CASSFLQANTGELFF. DNA for the CDR3: TGCGCCAGCAGCTTTCTACAGGCGAACACCGGGGAGCTGTTTTTT.

This chain's CDR3 is CASTETSRGQPQHF. As DNA, the CDR3 is TGTGCCAGCACCGAGACTTCGCGCGGTCAGCCCCAGCATTTT. This sequence joins TRBV28 and TRBJ1-5; no definite D call. The CDR3 has 14 amino acids. Germline values: CDR1 MDHEN, CDR2 SYDVKM. The V gene lost 7 bases and the J gene lost 6 bases, with 16 bases spanning the gap.

The rearrangement links TRBV30 to TRBJ1-1; perhaps TRBD1 as D (5 bases). The CDR3 has 15 amino acids. V lost 1 base and J lost 4, with 16 bases in between. The germline gives CDR1 GTSNPN, CDR2 SVGIG (reference sequence). CDR3 sequence (DNA): TGTGCCTGGAGTGCCCGGGGGAAGTTAGGCACTGAAGCTTTCTTT. It is translated as CAWSARGKLGTEAFF. The complete variable domain, with remaining parts taken from reference TRBV30 and TRBJ1-1, reads SQTIHQWPATLVQPVGSPLSLECTVEGTSNPNLYWYRQAAGRGLQLLFYSVGIGQISSEVPQNLSASRPQDRQFILSSKKLLLSDSGFYLCAWSARGKLGTEAFFGQGTRLTVV.

The chain recombines TRBV5-1 with TRBJ1-2; unclear D gene. CDR1 SGHRS and CDR2 YFSETQ come from the germline V gene. The CDR3 loop spans 14 amino acids. The V end was cut by 0 bases, the J end by 4 bases, with 10 bases between. CDR3 sequence (DNA): TGCGCCAGCAGCTTGGCCGCGGAGGGCTATGGCTACACCTTC. It codes for CASSLAAEGYGYTF.

The V gene is TRBV11-3, the J gene TRBJ1-3, with no clear D. CDR1 and CDR2 from the germline V gene are SGHNT and YENEEA. The CDR3 sequence is 15 residues long. The V and J ends lost 1 base and 0 bases respectively, with 7 bases between them. As DNA, the CDR3 is TGTGCCAGCAGCTTAGGAGGGTTCTCTGGAAACACCATATATTTT. Its translation is CASSLGGFSGNTIYF.

The chain carries TRBV24-1 and TRBJ1-2; TRBD1 matches at 9 bases. Germline CDR1 and CDR2: KGHDR and SFDVKD. There are 12 residues in the CDR3. J was trimmed by 4 bases and V by 9 bases; bases with no gene match: 2. CDR3 coding DNA: TGTGCCACCCAGGACAGGGGCTATGGCTACACCTTC. Its protein product is CATQDRGYGYTF.

V gene TRBV7-9 combines with J gene TRBJ2-7; 11 nucleotides agree with TRBD2. V trimming: 5 bases; J trimming: 0 bases; junction bases outside the gene matches: 6. Per the germline V gene, CDR1 is SEHNR and CDR2 is FQNEAQ (reference sequence). The CDR3 runs 16 residues. The CDR3 reads CASSPSGLAASYEQYF. DNA for the CDR3: TGTGCCAGCAGCCCCTCGGGACTAGCGGCCTCCTACGAGCAGTACTTC.

The V call is TRBV3-1 (or the pseudogene TRBV3-2), the J call TRBJ2-5, with D perhaps TRBD2 (6 bases). With 0 bases removed from V and 2 bases from J, the gap between germline ends came to 10 bases. Germline CDR1 LGHDT, CDR2 YNNKEL (reference sequence). The CDR3 loop spans 15 amino acids. In DNA, the CDR3 is TGTGCCAGCAGCCAAGAACCCCGGGGGCAAGAGACCCAGTACTTC. Translated, it gives CASSQEPRGQETQYF.

V usage is TRBV29-1 and J usage is TRBJ2-1; D ambiguous. With 0 bases removed from V and 6 bases from J, the gap between germline ends came to 9 bases. The CDR3 has 13 amino acids. Germline CDR1 and CDR2: SQVTM and ANQGSEA. The CDR3 loop is CSVEDLAINEQFF. The CDR3 coding sequence is TGCAGCGTTGAAGATCTCGCGATCAATGAGCAGTTCTTC.

The chain uses TRBV19 and TRBJ1-5; D ambiguous. The V end lost 3 bases, the J end lost 6 bases, and 12 bases lay between the germline ends. Germline assignment: CDR1 LNHDA and CDR2 SQIVND (reference sequence). This CDR3 has 14 residues. Here the CDR3 reads CASSIGEVAQPQHF. CDR3 bases: TGTGCCAGTAGTATTGGGGAGGTGGCTCAGCCCCAGCATTTT.

The chain joins TRBV5-4 to TRBJ2-3, with D possibly being TRBD1 (5 bases). The V end was cut by 5 bases, the J end by 7 bases, with 11 bases between. Looked up from germline, CDR1 is SGHNT and CDR2 is YYREEE (reference sequence). The CDR3 contains 12 residues. CDR3 in amino acids: CASSPDSYTQYF. CDR3 in DNA: TGTGCCAGCAGTCCTGACAGTTATACGCAGTATTTT.